The rows below give T cell receptor beta chains drawn from one sample of a study of spatial heterogeneity in lung cancer. TCRdb fed the 5' RACE reads into MiXCR, producing one record per CDR3 protein. The repertoire has fewer than 60,000 distinct CDR3 sequences, around 7% of them found once; the top ten carry roughly 37%. Specimen: PBMCs, collected at follow-up. Receptor source: a female donor with early-stage non-small cell lung cancer. CDR3s include the opening cysteine and the closing phenylalanine or tryptophan. Each record gives: CDR3 protein, CDR3 DNA, V gene, clone size, J gene, D gene. D genes are given only for firm matches. Rows give clone size only sometimes, using once, few, many, or a class for an expanded clone.

CASSLDPRGFYGYTF,TGTGCCAGCAGCCTCGACCCCCGGGGATTCTATGGCTACACCTTC,TRBV7-6,many,TRBJ1-2,-
CASSLSTHTGELFF,TGTGCCAGCAGTTTGTCGACCCACACCGGGGAGCTGTTTTTT,TRBV12-3/TRBV12-4,-,TRBJ2-2,-
CSVVWPGRQPQHF,TGCAGCGTTGTCTGGCCGGGGAGACAGCCCCAGCATTTT,TRBV29-1,many,TRBJ1-5,-
CASSLADLDAGYTF,TGCGCCAGCAGCTTGGCAGATTTGGACGCTGGCTACACCTTC,TRBV5-1,many,TRBJ1-2,-
CASSSSSGGRTEQYF,TGCGCCAGCAGCTCGAGTAGCGGGGGAAGGACCGAGCAGTACTTC,TRBV5-1,many,TRBJ2-7,TRBD2
CASSPGRTQSNQPQHF,TGTGCCAGCAGCCCCGGTAGGACACAGAGCAATCAGCCCCAGCATTTT,TRBV6-6,many,TRBJ1-5,-
CSVYPGRGEGAFF,TGCAGCGTTTACCCGGGGCGGGGCGAGGGCGCTTTCTTT,TRBV29-1,many,TRBJ1-1,-
CASNGNTEAFF,TGTGCCAGCAATGGGAACACTGAAGCTTTCTTT,TRBV2,many,TRBJ1-1,-
CASSYLAGWSSYEQYF,TGTGCCAGCAGTTACCTAGCGGGGTGGAGCTCCTACGAGCAGTACTTC,TRBV6-5,many,TRBJ2-7,TRBD2
CASSLDREFDTIYF,TGTGCCAGCAGCTTGGACAGGGAATTTGACACCATATATTTT,TRBV11-2,-,TRBJ1-3,TRBD1
CASSLGRGKMNTEAFF,TGTGCCAGCAGCTTGGGTAGGGGCAAGATGAACACTGAAGCTTTCTTT,TRBV5-6,many,TRBJ1-1,-
CASSLALEDGYTF,TGTGCCAGCAGCTTAGCGTTGGAGGATGGCTACACCTTC,TRBV7-2,many,TRBJ1-2,-
CASSSGTGSQPQHF,TGTGCCAGCAGTTCCGGGACAGGGAGTCAGCCCCAGCATTTT,TRBV6-5,few,TRBJ1-5,TRBD1
CSARDLRRGATQYF,TGCAGTGCTAGAGATCTACGACGGGGGGCCACGCAGTATTTT,TRBV20-1,many,TRBJ2-3,-
CASSLFSGTTGELFF,TGTGCCAGCAGCTTATTCTCGGGGACCACCGGGGAGCTGTTTTTT,TRBV11-3,many,TRBJ2-2,-
CASSLMTHQPQHF,TGTGCCAGCAGCCTGATGACGCATCAGCCCCAGCATTTT,TRBV7-2,few,TRBJ1-5,-
CASSLSRGVNTEAFF,TGTGCCAGCAGTTTGAGTCGGGGGGTTAACACTGAAGCTTTCTTT,TRBV28,-,TRBJ1-1,-
CASSLTSGGTYNEQFF,TGCGCCAGCAGCTTGACTAGCGGGGGGACCTACAATGAGCAGTTCTTC,TRBV5-1,few,TRBJ2-1,TRBD2
CASRRNRDRDEQYF,TGTGCCAGTAGGAGGAACCGGGACAGGGACGAGCAGTACTTC,TRBV27,-,TRBJ2-7,TRBD1
CASSWPGAEVPQYF,TGTGCCAGCAGCTGGCCTGGGGCCGAGGTTCCCCAGTATTTT,TRBV5-4,few,TRBJ2-3,-
CASSLTWDRSYGYTF,TGCGCCAGCAGCTTGACTTGGGACAGAAGCTATGGCTACACCTTC,TRBV5-1,-,TRBJ1-2,TRBD1
CATSRSLQGTGELFF,TGTGCCACCAGCAGATCGTTACAGGGCACCGGGGAGCTGTTTTTT,TRBV15,-,TRBJ2-2,-
CATLKDNRAFF,TGCGCCACCCTAAAGGACAATCGGGCTTTCTTT,TRBV10-2,-,TRBJ1-1,-
CASSLYWDTQYF,TGCGCCAGCAGCTTGTACTGGGATACGCAGTATTTT,TRBV5-1,-,TRBJ2-3,-
CSVVYRDFSYEQYF,TGCAGCGTTGTATACCGGGACTTTTCCTACGAGCAGTACTTC,TRBV29-1,many,TRBJ2-7,-
CASSYFTGSYEQYF,TGTGCCAGCAGTTACTTCACAGGGTCCTACGAGCAGTACTTC,TRBV6-6,many,TRBJ2-7,-
CSAQRAGETYEQYF,TGCAGTGCGCAGCGAGCGGGGGAGACCTACGAGCAGTACTTC,TRBV20-1,few,TRBJ2-7,TRBD2
CASSSLLNTEAFF,TGTGCCAGCAGCTCCTTATTGAACACTGAAGCTTTCTTT,TRBV7-2,many,TRBJ1-1,-
CSARDPLAVYNEQFF,TGCAGTGCTAGAGATCCGCTAGCGGTATACAATGAGCAGTTCTTC,TRBV20-1,-,TRBJ2-1,TRBD2
CASSQIDEQYF,TGTGCCAGCAGCCAAATAGACGAGCAGTACTTC,TRBV3-1,-,TRBJ2-7,-
CASSEFSGTETQYF,TGTGCCAGCAGTGAATTTTCAGGGACAGAGACCCAGTACTTC,TRBV25-1,many,TRBJ2-5,-
CASSYILAFYEQYF,TGTGCCAGCAGTTACATACTAGCTTTCTACGAGCAGTACTTC,TRBV6-2/TRBV6-3,few,TRBJ2-7,-
CASSEFRGLQRQYF,TGTGCCAGCAGTGAGTTCAGGGGGCTCCAGAGACAGTACTTC,TRBV2,many,TRBJ2-4,TRBD1
CAIGEYEAYQYF,TGTGCCATCGGTGAGTATGAGGCCTACCAGTACTTC,TRBV10-3,-,TRBJ2-7,-
CASSSRQGRNQPQHF,TGTGCCAGCAGTTCCCGGCAGGGAAGGAATCAGCCCCAGCATTTT,TRBV28,many,TRBJ1-5,-
CASSLMGEQYF,TGCGCCAGCAGCTTGATGGGCGAGCAGTACTTC,TRBV5-1,many,TRBJ2-7,-
CASSTGAIITGELFF,TGCGCCAGCAGCACGGGCGCCATTATCACCGGGGAGCTGTTTTTT,TRBV5-1,few,TRBJ2-2,-
CSVEQGRAEAFF,TGCAGCGTTGAACAGGGAAGGGCTGAAGCTTTCTTT,TRBV29-1,many,TRBJ1-1,-
CSARSTIHQPQHF,TGCAGTGCTAGATCGACAATTCACCAGCCCCAGCATTTT,TRBV20-1,many,TRBJ1-5,-
CSADPYTGTGYGYTF,TGCAGTGCCGACCCCTATACCGGGACAGGCTATGGCTACACCTTC,TRBV20-1,few,TRBJ1-2,TRBD1
CASSFAVNTEAFF,TGCGCCAGCAGCTTCGCTGTGAACACTGAAGCTTTCTTT,TRBV5-1,-,TRBJ1-1,-
CASSALARYQETQYF,TGTGCCAGCAGTGCACTAGCGAGGTACCAAGAGACCCAGTACTTC,TRBV12-3/TRBV12-4,many,TRBJ2-5,TRBD2
CASSLGQGSNQPQHF,TGTGCCAGCAGCCTAGGACAGGGCAGCAATCAGCCCCAGCATTTT,TRBV6-5,few,TRBJ1-5,TRBD1
CATSRDTTGQLFF,TGTGCCACCAGCAGAGATACCACAGGACAACTGTTTTTT,TRBV15,many,TRBJ1-4,-
CASSRLSGGEQYF,TGTGCCAGCAGCCGCCTTAGCGGGGGCGAGCAGTACTTC,TRBV11-3,-,TRBJ2-7,TRBD2
CASSLGDTSYNEQFF,TGCGCCAGCAGCTTGGGGGACACTTCATACAATGAGCAGTTCTTC,TRBV5-1,many,TRBJ2-1,-
CASSTLLNTGELFF,TGTGCCAGTAGTACCCTCTTAAACACCGGGGAGCTGTTTTTT,TRBV19,few,TRBJ2-2,-
CASSMGQRNEQYF,TGTGCCAGCAGCATGGGACAGCGCAACGAGCAGTACTTC,TRBV6-6,-,TRBJ2-7,TRBD1
CASSTPGGADTQYF,TGCGCCAGCAGCACCCCCGGGGGAGCGGATACGCAGTATTTT,TRBV5-1,many,TRBJ2-3,-
CSVAGGAYEQYF,TGCAGCGTTGCGGGGGGGGCCTACGAGCAGTACTTC,TRBV29-1,many,TRBJ2-7,TRBD2
CASSQKTNYGYTF,TGTGCCAGCAGCCAAAAGACTAACTATGGCTACACCTTC,TRBV3-1,few,TRBJ1-2,-
CASSEALRWGRAYEQYF,TGTGCCAGCAGTGAAGCGTTGAGGTGGGGCAGGGCCTACGAGCAGTACTTC,TRBV6-1,-,TRBJ2-7,-
CASKGTSGGLRTGELFF,TGCGCCAGCAAGGGGACTAGCGGGGGGCTGAGAACCGGGGAGCTGTTTTTT,TRBV4-1,-,TRBJ2-2,TRBD2
CASSRDTENEKLFF,TGCGCCAGCAGCCGTGATACAGAAAATGAAAAACTGTTTTTT,TRBV5-1,many,TRBJ1-4,-
CASSPKEGWGGELFF,TGTGCCAGCAGCCCCAAAGAGGGGTGGGGCGGGGAGCTGTTTTTT,TRBV14,-,TRBJ2-2,-